This T cell receptor beta chain was captured in a study of cytomegalovirus exposure and HLA in healthy donors listed by TCRdb under 2017. Regarding the study in general: An earlier analysis of some 620 of the donors reported 276 Gb of sequence data and 95 million to 130 million unique TCR beta sequences obtained from roughly 180 million T cells. An early release that covered around 590 HLA-typed donors contained approximately 300 gigabases of sequencing data and about 84 million unique TCR sequences. Of the 350 to 400 genotyped donors, approximately 82% fell in the genetic ancestry cluster associated with self-reported Caucasian donors. The study aimed to test whether signatures of past pathogen exposure could be identified by cataloging public T cell receptors. The study profiled the T cell repertoires of 666 subjects by immunosequencing and related them to cytomegalovirus serostatus. Besides the first cohort of 666 subjects, a separate validation cohort made up of 120 different subjects was used. High-throughput TCR immunosequencing, statistical association of individual TCRs with disease status, and machine learning were combined to predict cytomegalovirus infection status. A later analysis re-examined previously published TCR beta repertoires from 600 to 700 donors and added high-resolution HLA genotyping to investigate patterns of TCR occurrence. Rather than drawing on any new phenotypic data, the later analysis identified candidate immune exposures from TCR beta sequences and the way those sequences occurred across donors. In an earlier analysis of roughly 580 of the donors, high-throughput TCR beta sequencing was used to judge whether each TCR beta V gene segment behaved as functional or pseudogenic. Donor age, sex, ethnicity and CMV serostatus were compiled together with the repertoire data. Genome-wide SNP genotypes for about 55% of the 666 donors were used in a later genetic analysis, which treated that subset as a discovery cohort. All discovery cohort repertoires had been generated using a single sequencing platform. Both class I and class II loci were covered by HLA typing, at four-digit resolution. The number of typed donors differed by locus: about 629-630 for A, B, C, DRB1 and DQB1; approximately 540 for DQA1; roughly 600 for DPA1; and around 490 for DPB1. Because of strong linkage in the cohort, roughly five DR-DQ haplotypes were treated as single units for association and clustering. Across some 400 genotyped donors of the cohort, an average of roughly 230,000 unique TCR beta nucleotide sequences per donor were sequenced, and roughly 20% of those sequences were non-productive.

Looking up the germline V gene (reference sequence) yields CDR1 LNHNV and CDR2 YYDKDF. The CDR3 runs 14 amino acids, cysteine and phenylalanine included. Solely the CDR3 DNA is kept, with 42 bases framed from the first base. V is shortened by 0 bases, J by 4 bases, and the region joining them spans 9 bases. Findings and caveats that apply to the study as a whole: When HLA alleles, especially DR and DQ, strongly co-occurred, TCR associations were difficult to assign to individual alleles. Correlated functional status among segregating V segments might be attributable to linkage disequilibrium, but an unknown experimental factor could not be ruled out. In a later analysis, several top co-occurrence clusters were reported to appear linked to parvovirus B19, influenza, CMV and Epstein-Barr virus. Because the 87-base-pair reads could not distinguish some IMGT-functional V segments, including TRBV6-2 and TRBV6-3, those segments were excluded. In vitro tests confirmed that a few of the cytomegalovirus-associated TCR beta chains recognize cytomegalovirus antigens. At a false discovery rate of 0.05, a later analysis linked fewer than 20,000 TCR beta sequences to specific HLA alleles. The earlier analysis of almost 600 of the donors excluded approximately 15 rarely observed V segments, including chromosome 9 orphons, because counts were too low. Compared with the approximately 720-donor mean, donors in an Asian-associated ancestry cluster had fewer N-insertions in productive TCRs, according to a later genetic analysis. It was suggested by the authors that the approach could potentially be generalized to other disease states and immunological phenotypes. The classifier was reported to diagnose cytomegalovirus status with high specificity and sensitivity in both the original and validation cohorts. In the study, around 160 TCR beta chains were listed as associated with cytomegalovirus. In a later analysis, most CMV-associated TCR beta chains were found to appear HLA-restricted, with HLA associations seemingly driven largely by CMV exposure. A group of highly shared sequence variants was considered likely to be a technical artifact of the sequencing pipeline. While some public TCRs were present in many individuals, most TCR sequences turned up only very rarely across donors. An earlier analysis of several hundred of the donors showed that most TCR beta V segments appeared in productive rearrangements either about 87% or about 30% of the time, which broadly matched IMGT annotations. This cohort had only TCR beta chains sequenced, and the lack of alpha or paired-chain data limited which features could be detected. The presence/absence analyses assumed that sequencing depth was roughly uniform across donors, and that assumption may not be true. In a later genetic analysis, a missense DCLRE1C variant was associated with V-gene and J-gene trimming of TCR beta chains, and the association was replicated in an independent cohort. HLA typing was unavailable for some donors at each locus, so association tests used only the typed subset. A further reported finding was that TCR beta sequences accurately predicted the HLA-A and HLA-B alleles for most subjects in the first cohort. According to a later analysis, TCR association rates differed among HLA loci, with DRB1 alleles showing the most associated TCRs and HLA-C alleles showing the fewest. In a later analysis, HLA-associated TCR beta chains were found to be more clonally expanded and to have lower generation probabilities than equally common non-associated chains. CMV serostatus was the only immune exposure information available for the cohort.

The method behind the library was the immunoSEQ multiplex PCR assay. For the multiplex PCR, a mixture combining 60 forward primers for TCR Vbeta segments and 13 reverse primers for TCR Jbeta segments was used. The CDR3 region of rearranged TCR beta genes was amplified from genomic DNA by a multiplex PCR assay. The amplified TCR beta libraries were sequenced on the Illumina HiSeq System as 87-base-pair reads. From the authors' description of their analysis: In a later analysis, roughly 80 million unique TCR beta chains were counted across the roughly 700 repertoires, and roughly 11 million of these chains were shared by at least two donors. Raw reads were error-corrected and collapsed into unique sequences by a nearest-neighbor algorithm in which closely related sequences were merged to remove PCR and sequencing errors. Alignment of CDR3 sequences to IMGT reference sequences was used to assign V, D and J gene segments. Each retained sequence needed at least a six-nucleotide match to both a V gene segment and a J gene segment. Rearrangements were called productive when the CDR3 lacked stop codons and stayed in frame with V and J; all others were non-productive. CDR3 was defined according to IMGT convention as the region running from the second conserved V-encoded cysteine to the conserved J-encoded phenylalanine. The earlier analysis of 587 of the donors excluded sequences that lacked an unambiguous match to a single V gene segment. In an earlier analysis of a few hundred of the donors, V segments were called functional above 56.7% productive rearrangements and were called segregating when the between-donor standard deviation exceeded 5%. A statistical classification framework was built to diagnose cytomegalovirus status from the catalog of TCR beta chain sequences. In a later analysis, TCR nucleotide sequences were compared against IMGT/GENE-DB human TR gene sequences so that V and J genes could be assigned. In a later analysis, CDR3 sequences and most-parsimonious VDJ recombination scenarios were assigned using the TCRdist pipeline. In a later analysis, each TCR beta chain was defined by its CDR3 amino acid sequence together with its V-gene family, and reads lacking a unique V-gene family were excluded. To address suspected cross-contamination and a sequencing artifact, a later analysis removed around 590 highly shared, low-generation-probability nucleotide sequences. In a later analysis, a clonal expansion index was calculated for each public chain from normalized within-repertoire ranks of inferred template counts. Generation probabilities in a later analysis came from a VDJ recombination model fitted to out-of-frame rearrangements, and those results were checked against IGoR. In a later analysis, TCR-TCR, TCR-HLA and TCR-CMV co-occurrence was scored with hypergeometric tests, and a repertoire-size bias correction was applied to TCR pairs. False discovery rates were estimated in a later analysis by permuting HLA or CMV assignments 20 times. A later analysis grouped co-occurring TCRs with DBSCAN, adding TCRdist sequence similarity when clustering within HLA-allele-positive subsets. Repertoires with fewer than 30,000 or more than 120,000 public chains were left out of co-occurrence clustering, as were about 5 repertoires with anomalous nucleotide sharing. TCRdb provides this immuneACCESS table in a form limited to in-frame rearrangements. Some clones are lacking; in checked studies, under half of them reflect an unresolved V gene, and why the rest are absent is not known. V and J calls and clone size are those listed in that table; D and trimming were worked out from the DNA. Recorded for this sample are 280,000 or so clones; around 90% of them occurred a single time. Together, the top ten hold 2% to 3% of the sample.

The cohort consisted of 600 or so healthy bone marrow donors. At the time of sampling, every cohort member was nominally healthy, though immune exposures that went unrecorded were likely present. The donor tested CMV seronegative, placing the donor among the 350 to 400 seronegative members of the cohort. Each donor provided a peripheral blood sample, and peripheral blood mononuclear cells were used for TCR beta sequencing. The Qiagen DNeasy Blood Extraction Kit was used to extract genomic DNA from the blood cell samples. Regarding this clone: Its cognate antigen has yet to be identified. No much larger clone is present one base from it, and per-base qualities are unavailable.

What was sequenced was PBMCs. This receptor was obtained from a woman under 30 in good health and CMV-seronegative. The rearranged segments are TRBV15 and TRBJ1-2, with the D gene uncertain. The sequence in DNA is TGTGCCACCAGCAGAGATTGGGAGGGCTATGGCTACACCTTC. The resulting protein is CATSRDWEGYGYTF.